This section outlines one T cell receptor (beta chain) sequence together with its context. TCRdb's copy holds only in-frame clones and misses some; the assay was immunoSEQ multiplex PCR. In the table there are 95,000 to 150,000 clones, over 85% of which are singletons. Trimming took off 1 base at V and 0 bases at J, with 12 bases between the two ends. The CDR3 has 16 amino acids. The germline CDR1 and CDR2 sequences are MNHEY and SMNVEV (reference sequence). The sample belongs to a study of T cell changes during pregnancy in multiple sclerosis. Specimen: peripheral blood, collected before pregnancy. The chain carries TRBV27 and TRBJ1-1; a weak D match, TRBD1 (5 bases). This TCR derives from a female donor with multiple sclerosis, enrolled in a pregnancy study. The CDR3 sequence: CASSLFPGKLNTEAFF. CDR3 in DNA: TGTGCCAGCAGTTTATTTCCAGGGAAGTTGAACACTGAAGCTTTCTTT.